The 9 T cell receptor beta chains listed next were all sequenced from one sample in a study of chemoradiotherapy in HPV16-positive cancers. The method was immunoSEQ multiplex PCR; TCRdb's version includes in-frame clones alone and lacks a portion of them. The profile shows some 14,000 clones, 60% to 80% of them singletons. Sampling was carried out from a patient who underwent chemoradiotherapy. The origin of the receptors is a human donor with HPV-associated anogenital cancer.

V is TRBV4-3 and J is TRBJ1-4; no reliable D call. V gave up 4 bases and J gave up 8 bases, with 17 bases separating them. The V gene's germline CDR1 is LGHNA and CDR2 YSLEER. The CDR3 is 15 amino acids. CDR3 DNA: TGCGCCAGCAGCCGGGCCGGGGTCGGGGAGGAAAAACTGTTTTTT. The encoded protein is CASSRAGVGEEKLFF.

The V and J genes are TRBV4-2 and TRBJ1-3; D is ambiguous. Germline V gene sequence: CDR1 LGHNA, CDR2 YNFKEQ. The V and J ends lost 4 bases and 1 base respectively, with 8 bases between them. The length of the CDR3 is 14 residues. CDR3 sequence: CASSPTNSGNTIYF. CDR3 bases: TGTGCCAGCAGCCCAACTAATTCTGGAAACACCATATATTTT.

The rearrangement joins TRBV5-1 to TRBJ1-3; D may be TRBD1 (5 bases). Germline values: CDR1 SGHRS, CDR2 YFSETQ. The CDR3 covers 15 residues. V gave up 3 bases and J gave up 4 bases, with 14 bases separating them. In DNA, the CDR3 is TGCGCCAGCAGCTCTACAGGCGACCGAGGAAACACCATATATTTT. It is translated as CASSSTGDRGNTIYF.

The chain links TRBV27 to TRBJ1-5, with a weak D call TRBD1 (6 bases). Germline assignment: CDR1 MNHEY and CDR2 SMNVEV (reference sequence). V lost 6 bases, J lost 6 bases, and 21 bases lay in between. CDR3 size: 16 residues. DNA for the CDR3: TGTGCCAGCAGCCGAGGGGGGGGCGGGCACGGTCAGCCCCAGCATTTT. It translates to CASSRGGGGHGQPQHF.

The J gene is TRBJ1-6, the V gene TRBV5-8, with D unclear. The V gene's germline CDR1 is SGHTS and CDR2 YDEGEE. This CDR3 spans 15 amino acids. V was trimmed by 1 base and J by 14 bases, leaving 19 bases between them. The CDR3 DNA reads as TGTGCCAGCAGCTTGCGTTTCTCGCAGGTCGAGACCCTCCACTTT. This encodes CASSLRFSQVETLHF.

This chain joins TRBV29-1 and TRBJ2-7, with TRBD2 as a possible D gene (6 bases). V was pared by 6 bases and J by 3 bases, with 12 bases between. Germline V lookup: CDR1 SQVTM, CDR2 ANQGSEA. The length of the CDR3 is 12 residues. As DNA, the CDR3 is TGCAGCGTCCGCGGGAATCTCTACGAGCAGTACTTC. Translated: CSVRGNLYEQYF.

The rearrangement links TRBV7-2 to TRBJ2-2; 10 nucleotides line up with TRBD1. CDR3 length: 14 amino acids. The junction had 1 base not matched to a gene; V was cut back by 5 bases and J by 4 bases. The germline gives CDR1 SGHTA, CDR2 FQGNSA. The CDR3 spells CASSRDRGTGELFF. The CDR3 coding sequence is TGTGCCAGCAGCAGGGACAGGGGCACCGGGGAGCTGTTTTTT.

Concerning this clone: It is unclear where the CDR3 begins or ends on the DNA, so no DNA is shown, and the CDR3 is as TCRdb lists it. This chain connects TRBV21-1 to TRBJ1-3. TRBV21-1 counts as a pseudogene. The CDR3 contains 17 residues when both ends are counted. Here the CDR3 reads CASSSPVGGGSGNTIYF.

The V and J genes are TRBV5-6 and TRBJ1-1; 7 bases align to TRBD1. The trim removed 4 bases at V and 3 bases at J, leaving 9 bases unmatched. Germline CDR1 reads SGHDT; CDR2 reads YYEEEE. This CDR3 is 15 amino acids long. The CDR3 DNA reads as TGTGCCAGCAGCGCAGAACAGGGGTTTGACACTGAAGCTTTCTTT. Translation: CASSAEQGFDTEAFF.